A selection of T cell receptor beta chains follows, all from one sample in a study of shared clonotypes between healthy human individuals. Assay: immunoSEQ multiplex PCR; the TCRdb copy retains only in-frame clones and omits some. The sample lists roughly 1 million clones, more than 75% occurring once. The sequenced sample consisted of memory CD4+ T cells from PBMCs. Receptor source: a man aged 18 to 29 in good health. Some clones in this sample may be carry-over from other donors' samples. Both conserved end residues are part of each CDR3. The D gene is left open where the match is weak. Size values are once, few and many counts, or a class for expanded clones, and some rows have none.

v_call,j_call,d_call,clone_size,cdr3_aa,cdr3_nt
TRBV7-9,TRBJ2-1,.,.,CASSPRHEQFF,TGTGCCAGCAGCCCCCGGCATGAGCAGTTCTTC
TRBV28,TRBJ1-2,TRBD1,.,CASSTGGVGDYGYTF,TGTGCCAGCAGCACAGGGGGCGTTGGTGACTATGGCTACACCTTC
TRBV4-3,TRBJ1-2,.,.,CASSQDSNYGYTF,TGCGCCAGCAGCCAAGATTCTAACTATGGCTACACCTTC
TRBV27,TRBJ1-4,.,once,CASRKTNREKLFF,TGTGCCAGCAGGAAGACAAATCGCGAAAAACTGTTTTTT
TRBV6-1,TRBJ1-1,.,.,CASSEGGADTEAFF,TGTGCCAGCAGTGAGGGAGGGGCCGACACTGAAGCTTTCTTT
TRBV28,TRBJ2-5,.,.,CASSLTGTQETQYF,TGTGCCAGCAGTTTAACTGGGACTCAAGAGACCCAGTACTTC
TRBV9,TRBJ2-7,.,.,CASSVGSVSYEQYF,TGTGCCAGCAGCGTAGGATCAGTCTCCTACGAGCAGTACTTC
TRBV6-4,TRBJ2-3,TRBD2,.,CASSPGGLAADTQYF,TGTGCCAGCAGTCCAGGGGGACTAGCGGCAGATACGCAGTATTTT
TRBV19,TRBJ2-7,.,.,CASKQTVSYEQYF,TGTGCCAGTAAGCAAACAGTCTCCTACGAGCAGTACTTC
TRBV7-2,TRBJ1-2,.,.,CASSLEAQYYGYTF,TGTGCCAGCAGCTTAGAAGCTCAGTACTATGGCTACACCTTC
TRBV9,TRBJ1-1,.,.,CASSVGDRQNTEAFF,TGTGCCAGCAGCGTCGGAGACAGACAGAACACTGAAGCTTTCTTT
TRBV7-2,TRBJ2-5,TRBD2,.,CASSLGLAGQETQYF,TGTGCCAGCAGCTTAGGACTAGCGGGCCAAGAGACCCAGTACTTC
TRBV9,TRBJ2-2,.,.,CASSVGTYTGELFF,TGTGCCAGCAGCGTGGGCACGTACACCGGGGAGCTGTTTTTT
TRBV7-2,TRBJ1-4,.,.,CASSLVGGSDEKLFF,TGTGCCAGCAGCTTAGTTGGAGGGTCGGATGAAAAACTGTTTTTT
TRBV5-1,TRBJ2-2,TRBD2,.,CASSFNPRAISGGKNTGELFF,TGCGCCAGCAGCTTCAATCCCAGGGCGATTTCGGGAGGAAAAAACACCGGGGAGCTGTTTTTT
TRBV5-1,TRBJ1-4,.,many,CASSLVGNGEKLFF,TGCGCCAGCAGCTTGGTGGGGAACGGTGAAAAACTGTTTTTT
TRBV7-2,TRBJ2-1,.,.,CASSSQLTNEQFF,TGTGCCAGCAGCTCCCAGCTAACCAATGAGCAGTTCTTC
TRBV5-1,TRBJ1-2,.,many,CASSSGPGNGYTF,TGCGCCAGCAGCTCGGGACCCGGTAATGGCTACACCTTC
TRBV11-2,TRBJ2-5,TRBD1,.,CASSSTVRTGRRETQYF,TGTGCCAGCAGCTCGACCGTTAGGACAGGGCGCAGGGAGACCCAGTACTTC
TRBV6-1,TRBJ1-1,.,few,CASTGQSNTEAFF,TGTGCCAGCACCGGACAGTCGAACACTGAAGCTTTCTTT
TRBV6-1,TRBJ2-7,.,.,CASTHSIRDPHEQYF,TGTGCCAGCACCCACAGTATTAGGGATCCCCACGAGCAGTACTTC
TRBV11-2,TRBJ2-7,TRBD1,.,CASSLYGTDSYEQYF,TGTGCCAGCAGCTTATATGGGACAGACTCCTACGAGCAGTACTTC
TRBV2,TRBJ1-5,.,.,CASSGVEGSQPQHF,TGTGCCAGCAGTGGTGTGGAGGGGTCTCAGCCCCAGCATTTT
TRBV7-8,TRBJ2-1,.,.,CASSLGTTYNEQFF,TGTGCCAGCAGTCTAGGAACCACCTACAATGAGCAGTTCTTC
TRBV6-6,TRBJ1-1,TRBD1,.,CASTIGTGMALEAFF,TGTGCCAGCACTATAGGGACAGGGATGGCCCTTGAAGCTTTCTTT
TRBV29-1,TRBJ2-3,TRBD2,many,CSVRLSGASTDTQYF,TGCAGCGTGCGTCTTAGCGGGGCTAGCACAGATACGCAGTATTTT
TRBV14,TRBJ1-2,TRBD1,.,CASSQGPGTVYYGYTF,TGTGCCAGCAGCCAAGGTCCCGGGACAGTATACTATGGCTACACCTTC
TRBV20-1,TRBJ2-4,.,.,CSAGPLDIQYF,TGCAGTGCTGGACCTTTGGACATTCAGTACTTC
TRBV27,TRBJ2-5,.,few,CASSLFRGRDVLETQYF,TGTGCCAGCAGTTTATTCAGGGGCAGGGATGTCCTCGAGACCCAGTACTTC
TRBV28,TRBJ2-2,.,.,CASSLNTGELFF,TGTGCCAGTAGTCTGAACACCGGGGAGCTGTTTTTT
TRBV18,TRBJ2-5,TRBD1,.,CASSNRGETQYF,TGTGCCAGCTCAAACAGGGGGGAGACCCAGTACTTC
TRBV7-9,TRBJ1-1,.,.,CASSLVPGVGTEAFF,TGTGCCAGCAGCTTGGTTCCAGGGGTGGGAACTGAAGCTTTCTTT
TRBV5-1,TRBJ2-7,TRBD1,.,CASSPSGTGAYEQYF,TGCGCCAGCAGCCCATCCGGGACAGGGGCCTACGAGCAGTACTTC
TRBV7-2,TRBJ1-1,.,.,CASSQFRAAGEAFF,TGTGCCAGCAGCCAATTCCGGGCGGCGGGTGAAGCTTTCTTT
TRBV5-6,TRBJ2-6,.,.,CASSLLGPGANVLTF,TGTGCCAGCAGCTTGTTAGGACCTGGGGCCAACGTCCTGACTTTC
TRBV4-1,TRBJ1-2,TRBD1,.,CASSQGRDRFLYGYTF,TGCGCCAGCAGCCAAGGCCGGGACAGGTTTCTTTATGGCTACACCTTC
TRBV5-1,TRBJ2-2,.,once,CASSSTNTGELFF,TGCGCCAGCAGCTCCACGAACACCGGGGAGCTGTTTTTT
TRBV25-1,TRBJ1-1,TRBD1,.,CASSHRGRSGEAFF,TGTGCCAGCAGCCACAGGGGGCGAAGTGGTGAAGCTTTCTTT
TRBV5-6,TRBJ2-1,.,few,CASSFGGGYGNEQFF,TGTGCCAGCAGCTTTGGAGGTGGATACGGCAATGAGCAGTTCTTC
TRBV10-3,TRBJ2-7,TRBD2,.,CAISGLAGVYEQYF,TGTGCCATCAGTGGACTAGCGGGAGTCTACGAGCAGTACTTC
TRBV29-1,TRBJ1-1,.,.,CSVGTGKDTEAFF,TGCAGCGTTGGTACAGGAAAGGACACTGAAGCTTTCTTT
TRBV9,TRBJ1-1,TRBD1,few,CASSARAGTDKAFF,TGTGCCAGCAGCGCGAGGGCCGGGACAGATAAGGCTTTCTTT
TRBV27,TRBJ2-2,.,.,CASSLLRLGTGELFF,TGTGCCAGCAGTTTATTGAGGTTGGGGACCGGGGAGCTGTTTTTT
TRBV7-9,TRBJ2-2,.,few,CASSPRTTLNTGELFF,TGTGCCAGCAGCCCGAGGACAACTCTCAACACCGGGGAGCTGTTTTTT
TRBV5-5,TRBJ2-7,.,.,CASSLFDEQYF,TGTGCCAGCAGCTTGTTCGACGAGCAGTACTTC
TRBV5-1,TRBJ2-3,.,once,CASSLARTRTDTQYF,TGCGCCAGCAGCTTGGCGCGGACCCGCACAGATACGCAGTATTTT
TRBV28,TRBJ1-2,.,.,CASSFPGTLGYTF,TGTGCCAGCAGTTTCCCCGGGACGTTGGGCTACACCTTC
TRBV5-1,TRBJ1-5,.,.,CASSVTPGQGQPQHF,TGCGCCAGCAGCGTCACCCCAGGTCAGGGTCAGCCCCAGCATTTT
TRBV2,TRBJ1-3,TRBD1,few,CASSAGGLGNTIYF,TGTGCCAGCAGTGCAGGGGGGCTTGGAAACACCATATATTTT
TRBV5-1,TRBJ2-3,.,.,CASSLAVIGRPDTQYF,TGCGCCAGCAGCTTGGCCGTCATCGGTAGACCTGATACGCAGTATTTT
TRBV28,TRBJ2-1,TRBD2,once,CASSPGVAGGPSEQFF,TGTGCCAGCAGTCCGGGGGTAGCGGGAGGGCCTTCTGAGCAGTTCTTC
TRBV5-6,TRBJ2-1,.,.,CASSYTLAESFSYNEQFF,TGTGCCAGCAGCTATACACTAGCCGAGTCCTTTTCCTACAATGAGCAGTTCTTC
TRBV7-3,TRBJ1-1,.,once,CASSSYTVMNTEAFF,TGTGCCAGCAGCTCATATACGGTGATGAACACTGAAGCTTTCTTT
TRBV5-1,TRBJ2-5,.,.,CASSGTSQETQYF,TGCGCCAGCAGCGGGACCAGCCAAGAGACCCAGTACTTC
TRBV12-2,TRBJ1-1,.,.,CASRRRVEAFF,TGTGCAAGTCGCCGACGGGTTGAAGCTTTCTTT
TRBV29-1,TRBJ2-1,TRBD2,.,CSVNLRLAGKVEQFF,TGCAGCGTCAACCTTAGACTAGCGGGTAAAGTTGAGCAGTTCTTC
TRBV11-3,TRBJ1-1,.,.,CASSLRVGVNTEAFF,TGTGCCAGCAGCTTAAGGGTCGGGGTGAACACTGAAGCTTTCTTT
TRBV12-5,TRBJ2-3,.,few,CASGRGTSTDTQYF,TGTGCTAGTGGTCGAGGGACATCTACAGATACGCAGTATTTT